One and the same sample provided the 20 T cell receptor beta chains below, sequenced in a study of CD8+ T cells in alopecia areata (dated by TCRdb to the late 2010s). The time point label here, explained by the study, means: roughly 24 weeks on oral tofacitinib. The treatment or condition label of this sample denotes: oral pan-JAK inhibitor, 5-10 mg twice daily. The library was generated by the immunoSEQ multiplex PCR assay. RNA was extracted from all samples and reverse transcribed into cDNA as template for TCR sequencing. TCRdb limited this immuneACCESS table to in-frame rearrangements with V and J called. A share of clones is missing; checked studies link under half to unresolved V genes, and the rest is unexplained. The sample contains 150,000 to 200,000 clones, about 60% of them found a single time. Together, the top ten hold approximately 12% of the sample. Sequenced material: CD8+ T cells sorted from blood, taken at week 24, from a patient treated with tofacitinib. The receptors were sampled from a human donor with alopecia areata.

In its sample, this clone was seen a few times. The gene calls are TRBV30 and TRBJ2-3, with D possibly called TRBD1 or TRBD2 (6 bases each). With 5 bases removed from V and 5 bases from J, the gap between germline ends came to 11 bases. Germline-derived CDR1 and CDR2 are GTSNPN and SVGIG (reference sequence). The CDR3 is made up of 12 amino acids. CDR3 sequence reads: CAWGRTVDTQYF. In nucleotides, the CDR3 is TGTGCCTGGGGGAGGACAGTAGATACGCAGTATTTT.

The gene calls are TRBV5-5 and TRBJ2-7; no clear D gene. The CDR3 totals 11 residues. Trimming cost V 4 bases and J 5 bases, with 7 bases left between them. Germline lookup yields CDR1 SGHKS and CDR2 YYEKEE (reference sequence). The CDR3 here is CASSAGDEQYF. As DNA, the CDR3 is TGTGCCAGCAGCGCTGGGGACGAGCAGTACTTC.

The chain is built from TRBV6-5 and TRBJ2-1, with TRBD2 matching over 7 bases. The V and J ends lost 5 bases and 9 bases, in that order; junction bases with no gene match: 10. Germline CDR1 reads MNHEY; CDR2 reads SVGAGI. This CDR3 contains 14 residues. Written as DNA, the CDR3 is TGTGCCAGCAGTCCCTTGGGGGGGACGCGTGAGCAGTTCTTC. Its protein is CASSPLGGTREQFF.

The V call is TRBV11-2, the J call TRBJ1-1; D is unresolved. CDR3 length: 14 residues. Germline assignment: CDR1 SGHAT and CDR2 FQNNGV. V lost 2 bases and J 2 bases, leaving 9 bases between the germline ends. The CDR3: CASSLLQLNTEAFF. The CDR3, as DNA: TGTGCCAGCAGCTTATTACAACTCAACACTGAAGCTTTCTTT.

V is TRBV7-6 and J is TRBJ1-1, with D maybe TRBD1 (5 bases). Germline CDR1 SGHVS, CDR2 FNYEAQ. Trimming stripped 6 bases from V and 4 bases from J, with 12 bases between. This CDR3 is 13 amino acids long. CDR3 bases: TGTGCCAGCAGTTTAAATGGGGGCACTGAAGCTTTCTTT. It translates to CASSLNGGTEAFF.

This chain uses TRBV5-1 with TRBJ2-1; TRBD2 aligns across 8 bases. The trim removed 4 bases at V and 9 bases at J, leaving 12 bases unmatched. In germline, CDR1 is SGHRS, CDR2 YFSETQ. The CDR3 extends over 15 amino acids. The DNA for the CDR3 is TGCGCCAGCAGCCCCCGACTAGCGCCGGAGGGTGAGCAGTTCTTC. It codes for CASSPRLAPEGEQFF. The full variable domain, with the rest looked up from reference TRBV5-1 and TRBJ2-1, is KAGVTQTPRYLIKTRGQQVTLSCSPISGHRSVSWYQQTPGQGLQFLFEYFSETQRNKGNFPGRFSGRQFSNSRSEMNVSTLELGDSALYLCASSPRLAPEGEQFFGPGTRLTVL.

This clone occurred a few times. The chain carries TRBV14 and TRBJ2-7; 8 nucleotides agree with TRBD1. From germline, CDR1 is SGHDN and CDR2 FVKESK. The junction had 10 bases not matched to a gene; V was cut back by 5 bases and J by 4 bases. This CDR3 comprises 15 residues. The CDR3 sequence is CASSIGQGRGYEQYF. DNA of the CDR3: TGTGCCAGCAGCATCGGACAGGGTCGAGGGTACGAGCAGTACTTC. Variable domain in full (rest from reference TRBV14 and TRBJ2-7): EAGVTQFPSHSVIEKGQTVTLRCDPISGHDNLYWYRRVMGKEIKFLLHFVKESKQDESGMPNNRFLAERTGGTYSTLKVQPAELEDSGVYFCASSIGQGRGYEQYFGPGTRLTVT.

A note on this clone: This sample includes further DNA sequences coding for the same CDR3. This chain joins TRBV27 and TRBJ1-1; 11 bases are a match to TRBD1. With 3 bases clipped from V and 6 bases from J, the junction kept 3 bases outside the gene matches. The germline V gene encodes CDR1 MNHEY and CDR2 SMNVEV (reference sequence). The CDR3 has 14 residues. As DNA, the CDR3 is TGTGCCAGCAGTTTCGCGGGACAGGGGGCTGAAGCTTTCTTT. Its protein is CASSFAGQGAEAFF.

The rearrangement uses TRBV13 and TRBJ2-5; D could derive from TRBD1 or TRBD2 (5 bases each). Between the trimmed V and J ends, which lost 4 bases and 10 bases, there was a span of 10 bases. Germline CDR1 is PRHDT and CDR2 is FYEKMQ (reference sequence). The CDR3 has 11 amino acids. This CDR3 reads CASSSLGDQYF. As DNA, the CDR3 is TGTGCCAGCAGCTCCCTGGGGGACCAGTACTTC.

This clone was seen only a few times. This chain joins TRBV27 and TRBJ2-5, with TRBD1 identical over 8 bases. Germline-derived CDR1 and CDR2 are MNHEY and SMNVEV (reference sequence). V dropped 8 bases and J dropped 3; count of bases not matched to a gene: 2. The CDR3 is 12 residues long. The CDR3 nucleotides read TGTGCCAGCTCGACAGGGGAAGAGACCCAGTACTTC. Its protein is CASSTGEETQYF.

This clone has only a few counts. The CDR3 DNA follows: TGTGCCAGCAGCTCATCACAGGGACCGAACACCGGGGAGCTGTTTTTT. Translation: CASSSSQGPNTGELFF. The chain links TRBV7-9 to TRBJ2-2, with a tentative D call TRBD1 (6 bases). The germline V gene encodes CDR1 SEHNR and CDR2 FQNEAQ (reference sequence). The ends were cut back, 4 bases at V and 0 bases at J, with 12 bases in the middle. CDR3 length: 16 amino acids.

The gene calls are TRBV7-9 and TRBJ2-1; 9 bases match TRBD2. The CDR3 has 18 residues. J lost 5 bases, V lost 5 bases, and 16 bases had no gene match. Germline V gene sequence: CDR1 SEHNR, CDR2 FQNEAQ (reference sequence). This CDR3 reads CASSPLAGGTSRDNEQFF. The CDR3 DNA reads as TGTGCCAGCAGCCCACTTGCGGGGGGGACCTCAAGGGACAATGAGCAGTTCTTC.

The chain recombines TRBV2 with TRBJ2-2; D gene unclear. CDR1 and CDR2 (germline): SNHLY, FYNNEI. CDR3 length: 13 residues. The V gene lost 10 bases and the J gene lost 1 base, with 10 bases spanning the gap. CDR3 region: CATLGRNTGELFF. In nucleotides, the CDR3 is TGTGCCACCCTAGGACGGAACACCGGGGAGCTGTTTTTT.

This clone came up once. CDR3 residues: CATSTGRDTDTQYF. The CDR3 nucleotides are TGTGCCACCAGCACGGGGCGTGACACAGATACGCAGTATTTT. This sequence joins TRBV15 and TRBJ2-3; D is possibly TRBD1 or TRBD2 (5 bases each). Germline assignment: CDR1 LNHNV and CDR2 YYDKDF (reference sequence). This CDR3 contains 14 residues. Between the trimmed V and J ends, which lost 4 bases and 2 bases, there was a span of 10 bases. The variable domain in full, completed from reference TRBV15 and TRBJ2-3, reads DAMVIQNPRYQVTQFGKPVTLSCSQTLNHNVMYWYQQKSSQAPKLLFHYYDKDFNNEADTPDNFQSRRPNTSFCFLDIRSPGLGDTAMYLCATSTGRDTDTQYFGPGTRLTVL.

The chain uses TRBV29-1 and TRBJ2-5, with D possibly TRBD1 on 5 matching bases. The V end was cut by 8 bases, the J end by 5 bases, with 9 bases between. CDR3 length: 10 residues. The germline gives CDR1 SQVTM, CDR2 ANQGSEA. The CDR3 protein is CSIYRETQYF. The CDR3, as DNA: TGCAGCATATACAGGGAGACCCAGTACTTC.

The chain uses TRBV19 and TRBJ1-1; 8 bases are shared with TRBD1. J lost 4 bases, V lost 11 bases, and 6 bases had no gene match. CDR1 and CDR2 (germline): LNHDA, SQIVND (reference sequence). The CDR3 covers 12 residues. The CDR3 bases are TGTGCCGGACAGGGTTACGGCACTGAAGCTTTCTTT. It is translated as CAGQGYGTEAFF.

This clone has more than one count but fewer than ten. This CDR3 is CASRTTGRGEQYF. CDR3 bases: TGTGCCAGCCGAACGACGGGTAGGGGCGAGCAGTACTTC. The genes are TRBV6-5 and TRBJ2-7, with a tentative D call TRBD1 (5 bases). CDR1 and CDR2 (germline): MNHEY, SVGAGI. The CDR3 is made up of 13 amino acids. The V end lost 8 bases, the J end lost 6 bases, and 17 bases lay between the germline ends.

The CDR3 sequence is CASSQFNLGSVAGGEQFF. The CDR3 DNA reads TGTGCCAGCAGCCAATTTAATTTGGGGAGTGTAGCGGGGGGTGAGCAGTTCTTC. The chain recombines TRBV14 with TRBJ2-1; 10 positions match TRBD2. Losses at the gene ends were 2 bases for V and 9 bases for J; bases not matched to a gene: 16. This CDR3 is built from 18 residues. In germline, CDR1 is SGHDN, CDR2 FVKESK.

In its sample, this clone was seen a few times. V is TRBV5-1 and J is TRBJ2-3; 11 bases fit TRBD2. V was pared by 3 bases and J by 2 bases, with 8 bases of the junction left unmatched. The CDR3 totals 17 residues. Germline V gene lookup returns CDR1 SGHRS and CDR2 YFSETQ. The CDR3: CASSSSSGGPYTDTQYF. The DNA of the CDR3 is TGCGCCAGCAGCTCTTCTAGCGGGGGGCCCTACACAGATACGCAGTATTTT.

This chain connects TRBV27 to TRBJ2-7; no clear D. Germline V gives CDR1 MNHEY, CDR2 SMNVEV (reference sequence). V lost 4 bases and J lost 7, with 26 bases in between. The CDR3 is 17 amino acids. The CDR3, as DNA: TGTGCCAGCAGTTCCCAGTCGGAGAGTTTAGTGGCCTCGGAGCAGTACTTC. It yields the protein CASSSQSESLVASEQYF.